A single sample is the source of the 32 T cell receptor beta chains below, sequenced in a study of blood T cell repertoires in COVID-19. Generated by immunoSEQ multiplex PCR, the TCRdb table keeps only in-frame clones and is missing some. The table has about 150,000 clones, more than 75% seen once. Sequencing was carried out using peripheral blood. The receptor source for this set is a man aged 60-69 years with active or convalescent COVID-19.

The CDR3 DNA is TGTGCCAGCAGCTATGCAGGGTCCTACAATGAGCAGTTCTTC. Its translation is CASSYAGSYNEQFF. The V gene is TRBV11-3, the J gene TRBJ2-1; TRBD1 is a possible D gene (5 bases). The CDR3 length is 14 residues. V was shortened by 4 bases and J by 1 base, with 8 bases between the two germline ends. CDR1 and CDR2 (germline): SGHNT, YENEEA.

V gene TRBV2 combines with J gene TRBJ1-5; no clear D gene. This CDR3 is 14 amino acids long. The germline V gene has CDR1 SNHLY and CDR2 FYNNEI. V lost 2 bases, J lost 1 base, and 6 bases lay in between. The CDR3 protein is CASSELKSNQPQHF. For the CDR3, the DNA is TGTGCCAGCAGTGAACTAAAGAGCAATCAGCCCCAGCATTTT.

The CDR3 spells CASSLDYSAYEQYF. In DNA form, the CDR3 reads TGCGCCAGCAGCTTGGACTACTCGGCCTACGAGCAGTACTTC. The chain links TRBV5-1 to TRBJ2-7, with no clear D. The CDR3 has 14 residues. Trimming removed 0 bases from V and 2 bases from J, with 9 bases in between. Germline V gene lookup returns CDR1 SGHRS and CDR2 YFSETQ.

The CDR3 DNA sequence: TGTGCCAGCAGTGGGAACAGGGGTAGTGAAAAACTGTTTTTT. It specifies CASSGNRGSEKLFF. This rearrangement joins TRBV2 to TRBJ1-4; 7 positions agree with TRBD1. Germline CDR1 is SNHLY and CDR2 is FYNNEI. V lost 4 bases to trimming and J lost 7 bases; unmatched junction nucleotides: 6. CDR3 length: 14 amino acids.

This clone has more than one count but fewer than ten. The same CDR3 also results from other DNA sequences found in this sample. This sequence joins TRBV28 and TRBJ2-3; 8 bases map to TRBD2. Per the germline V gene, CDR1 is MDHEN and CDR2 is SYDVKM. After removal of 2 bases from V and 5 bases from J, the junction contained 3 bases not matched to a gene. CDR3 length: 14 amino acids. CDR3: CASSLGAGVDTQYF. In DNA form, the CDR3 reads TGTGCCAGCAGTTTAGGAGCGGGAGTAGATACGCAGTATTTT.

CDR3 in amino acids: CASSESGRETDTQYF. CDR3 DNA: TGCGCCAGCAGCGAAAGCGGGAGGGAGACAGATACGCAGTATTTT. V and J are TRBV5-1 and TRBJ2-3; 10 bases fit TRBD2. After removal of 4 bases from V and 3 bases from J, the junction contained 5 bases not matched to a gene. The V gene's germline CDR1 is SGHRS and CDR2 YFSETQ. The CDR3 is 15 amino acids.

A few counts support this clone. V and J are TRBV19 and TRBJ2-2, with D uncertain. The CDR3 is 14 amino acids. The V and J ends lost 7 bases and 0 bases respectively, with 9 bases between them. Germline V gene data show CDR1 as LNHDA and CDR2 as SQIVND (reference sequence). CDR3 in amino acids: CASKPETNTGELFF. The CDR3 region has the DNA TGTGCCAGTAAACCGGAGACGAACACCGGGGAGCTGTTTTTT.

The V and J genes are TRBV5-6 and TRBJ1-3; TRBD1 agrees at 9 bases. The ends lost 6 bases at V and 0 bases at J; junction bases unmatched: 7. The CDR3 spans 16 residues. Germline V gives CDR1 SGHDT, CDR2 YYEEEE. CDR3 amino acids: CASTPPDRGSGNTIYF. CDR3 sequence (DNA): TGTGCCAGCACCCCACCGGACAGGGGCTCTGGAAACACCATATATTTT. Variable domain in full (rest from reference TRBV5-6 and TRBJ1-3): DAGVTQSPTHLIKTRGQQVTLRCSPKSGHDTVSWYQQALGQGPQFIFQYYEEEERQRGNFPDRFSGHQFPNYSSELNVNALLLGDSALYLCASTPPDRGSGNTIYFGEGSWLTVV.

This chain uses TRBV5-6 with TRBJ2-3; D is possibly TRBD2 (6 bases). V was pared by 2 bases and J by 2 bases, with 12 bases between. Germline values: CDR1 SGHDT, CDR2 YYEEEE. The CDR3 covers 15 residues. The CDR3 here is CASSFIAGNTDTQYF. Here the CDR3 DNA reads TGTGCCAGCAGCTTTATTGCGGGGAACACAGATACGCAGTATTTT.

The rearrangement joins TRBV12-5 to TRBJ1-5, with D perhaps matching TRBD1 (5 bases). Between the trimmed V and J ends, which lost 7 bases and 3 bases, there was a span of 10 bases. Germline lookup yields CDR1 LGHNT and CDR2 FRNRAP. The CDR3 spans 13 residues. CDR3 sequence reads: CASASDINQPQHF. The CDR3 region has the DNA TGTGCTAGTGCCTCGGACATCAATCAGCCCCAGCATTTT.

This clone has only one observation. The J gene is TRBJ2-5, the V gene TRBV7-2; TRBD2 matches at 8 bases. CDR1 is SGHTA, CDR2 FQGNSA, per germline. This CDR3 region has 15 residues. V was pared by 5 bases and J by 7 bases, with 12 bases of the junction left unmatched. The CDR3 region is CASSQGAGGRATQYF. CDR3 bases: TGTGCCAGCAGCCAAGGGGCGGGAGGCCGGGCGACCCAGTACTTC. The full variable domain, completed using reference TRBV7-2 and TRBJ2-5, is GAGVSQSPSNKVTEKGKDVELRCDPISGHTALYWYRQSLGQGLEFLIYFQGNSAPDKSGLPSDRFSAERTGGSVSTLTIQRTQQEDSAVYLCASSQGAGGRATQYFGPGTRLLVL.

The chain is built from TRBV11-2 and TRBJ2-3; perhaps TRBD2 as D (6 bases). Per the germline V gene, CDR1 is SGHAT and CDR2 is FQNNGV. Trimming stripped 1 base from V and 2 bases from J, with 16 bases between. The CDR3 runs to 17 residues. DNA of the CDR3: TGTGCCAGCAGCTTAGTTGGCGGGAATGCCTTCACAGATACGCAGTATTTT. It translates to CASSLVGGNAFTDTQYF.

The chain recombines TRBV5-6 with TRBJ1-5; 12 bases fit TRBD1. This CDR3 comprises 16 residues. Germline CDR1 SGHDT, CDR2 YYEEEE. The V and J ends lost 3 bases and 6 bases, in that order; junction bases with no gene match: 7. The CDR3 loop is CASSSLGDRGPQPQHF. The CDR3 nucleotides read TGTGCCAGCAGCTCCTTGGGGGACAGGGGGCCTCAGCCCCAGCATTTT.

The DNA of the CDR3 is TGTGCCAGCATGCGCGGGCCCTCCTACGAGCAGTACTTC. Translating gives CASMRGPSYEQYF. The chain combines TRBV2 with TRBJ2-7, with a possible D match to TRBD2 (5 bases). V was clipped by 7 bases and J by 0 bases, with 10 bases between them. There are 13 residues in the CDR3. CDR1 and CDR2 from the germline V gene are SNHLY and FYNNEI.

The chain carries TRBV2 and TRBJ1-5; 10 bases are shared with TRBD1. This CDR3 has 17 amino acids. Unmatched junction bases numbered 9, after V lost 7 bases and J lost 0 bases. Germline values: CDR1 SNHLY, CDR2 FYNNEI. CDR3 residues: CASNGGQGTSSNQPQHF. Written as DNA, the CDR3 is TGTGCCAGCAATGGGGGACAGGGGACCTCTAGCAATCAGCCCCAGCATTTT.

This chain uses TRBV6-5 with TRBJ1-2, with unresolved D. Trimming pared 2 bases from V and 4 bases from J, leaving 8 bases between. The CDR3 loop spans 13 amino acids. Germline CDR1 MNHEY, CDR2 SVGAGI. The CDR3 DNA reads as TGTGCCAGCAGTTACGGCCTTGGCTATGGCTACACCTTC. This encodes CASSYGLGYGYTF.

CDR3 loop: CASRRDSSYEQYF. The CDR3 region has the DNA TGTGCCAGCCGACGGGACAGCTCCTACGAGCAGTACTTC. This chain uses TRBV6-6 with TRBJ2-7; 7 nucleotides align to TRBD1. CDR3 length: 13 residues. J gave up 0 bases and V 8 bases, and 4 bases lay outside the gene matches. The germline CDR1 and CDR2 sequences are MNHNY and SVGAGI (reference sequence).

V is TRBV23-1 and J is TRBJ1-4; 8 nucleotides align to TRBD1. TRBV23-1 is known as an ORF, though its function is uncertain. Trimming removed 3 bases from V and 3 bases from J; junction bases left unmatched: 12. The CDR3 runs 18 residues. CDR3 residues: CASSHSRQGSKPNEKLFF. The CDR3 nucleotides are TGCGCCAGCAGTCATTCCCGACAGGGGAGTAAGCCTAATGAAAAACTGTTTTTT.

V and J are TRBV4-1 and TRBJ2-7, with TRBD2 matching over 11 bases. CDR1 is MGHRA and CDR2 is YSYEKL in the germline V gene. The CDR3 runs 15 residues. With V trimmed by 0 bases and J by 4 bases, 2 bases remained unmatched. This CDR3 is CASSQDGTSGYEQYF. The CDR3 DNA reads as TGCGCCAGCAGCCAAGACGGGACTAGCGGATACGAGCAGTACTTC.

CDR3 in DNA: TGTGCCACCAGTGACACCACTGGACCGAGGGTGGAGACCCAGTACTTC. This sequence encodes CATSDTTGPRVETQYF. The chain couples TRBV24-1 to TRBJ2-5; maybe TRBD2 (5 bases). Trimming stripped 4 bases from V and 5 bases from J, with 19 bases between. CDR1 and CDR2 (germline): KGHDR, SFDVKD. The length of the CDR3 is 16 residues.

This clone occurred a few times. The chain is built from TRBV7-3 and TRBJ1-1, with 7 bases matching TRBD1. V dropped 5 bases and J dropped 0; count of bases not matched to a gene: 3. The CDR3 has 14 residues. CDR1 SGHTA and CDR2 FQGTGA come from the germline V gene. The CDR3 sequence: CASSRDSLNTEAFF. Here the CDR3 DNA reads TGTGCCAGCAGCCGGGACAGCCTGAACACTGAAGCTTTCTTT.

This clone was seen a handful of times. The rearrangement links TRBV18 to TRBJ1-1; D is perhaps TRBD1 (6 bases). CDR1 and CDR2 from the germline V gene are KGHSH and LQKENI. This CDR3 has 15 residues. The ends were cut back, 10 bases at V and 4 bases at J, with 22 bases in the middle. CDR3 protein: CATRTGMGFGTEAFF. CDR3 sequence (DNA): TGTGCCACCAGAACAGGGATGGGATTTGGCACTGAAGCTTTCTTT.

The gene calls are TRBV7-2 and TRBJ1-2; D not certain. The CDR3 is 18 amino acids. Germline V gene sequence: CDR1 SGHTA, CDR2 FQGNSA. Trimming took 6 bases from V and 0 from J, leaving 23 bases between them. CDR3 amino acids: CASSRFLDSHEANYGYTF. DNA of the CDR3: TGTGCCAGCAGTCGCTTCTTGGACTCCCATGAAGCTAACTATGGCTACACCTTC.

The rearrangement joins TRBV19 to TRBJ2-3; possibly TRBD1 for D (5 bases). Trimming stripped 8 bases from V and 0 bases from J, with 15 bases between. This CDR3 region has 15 residues. The V gene's germline CDR1 is LNHDA and CDR2 SQIVND (reference sequence). CDR3 residues: CASGHDSHSTDTQYF. The CDR3 DNA is TGTGCCAGTGGACACGACAGCCACAGCACAGATACGCAGTATTTT.

V gene TRBV2 combines with J gene TRBJ1-3; D might be TRBD1 (6 bases). CDR1 is SNHLY, CDR2 FYNNEI, per germline. The length of the CDR3 is 14 residues. Trimming left V 4 bases short and J 3 bases short, with 10 bases between. CDR3 sequence reads: CASSGNRVGNTIYF. The CDR3 region has the DNA TGTGCCAGCAGTGGGAACAGGGTTGGAAACACCATATATTTT. The entire variable domain, with the rest obtained from reference TRBV2 and TRBJ1-3, is as follows: EPEVTQTPSHQVTQMGQEVILRCVPISNHLYFYWYRQILGQKVEFLVSFYNNEISEKSEIFDDQFSVERPDGSNFTLKIRSTKLEDSAMYFCASSGNRVGNTIYFGEGSWLTVV.

In its sample, this clone was seen a few times. This CDR3 reads CASSYGLMNTGELFF. The CDR3 coding sequence is TGTGCCAGCAGTTACGGACTGATGAACACCGGGGAGCTGTTTTTT. The V call is TRBV6-2 or TRBV6-3, the J call TRBJ2-2; TRBD2 is a possible D gene (5 bases). CDR1 and CDR2 (germline): MNHEY, SVGEGT. Trimming took off 2 bases at V and 1 base at J, with 8 bases between the two ends. The CDR3 covers 15 residues.

V and J are TRBV11-3 and TRBJ2-7; 9 bases fit TRBD1. V lost 5 bases, J lost 4 bases, and 3 bases stayed unmatched. This CDR3 comprises 13 residues. Germline values: CDR1 SGHNT, CDR2 YENEEA. The CDR3 DNA reads TGTGCCAGCAGCCCGGGGACAGGGTACGAGCAGTACTTC. Translation gives CASSPGTGYEQYF.

The chain combines TRBV6-7 with TRBJ1-5; D is possibly TRBD1 (5 bases). TRBV6-7 is placed among ORFs of uncertain function. V lost 2 bases to trimming and J lost 1 base, with 15 bases between them. CDR3 length equals 17 residues. The DNA for the CDR3 is TGTGCCAGCAGTTACAATTTTCCCGACAGCAGCAATCAGCCCCAGCATTTT. Its translation: CASSYNFPDSSNQPQHF.

The V and J genes are TRBV11-2 and TRBJ2-1; TRBD2 matches 8 bases. Germline assignment: CDR1 SGHAT and CDR2 FQNNGV. CDR3 size: 13 residues. The trim removed 4 bases at V and 14 bases at J, leaving 10 bases unmatched. The CDR3 nucleotides are TGTGCCAGCAGCTCCCAGGCGGGAGGTTCGGAGTTCTTC. Residues: CASSSQAGGSEFF.

The sample holds a few counts of this clone. This rearrangement joins TRBV18 to TRBJ2-1, with 9 positions matching TRBD1. This CDR3 is built from 14 residues. Germline CDR1 and CDR2: KGHSH and LQKENI. The ends lost 3 bases at V and 7 bases at J; junction bases unmatched: 4. CDR3 sequence reads: CASSPQTGGNEQFF. The CDR3 DNA sequence: TGTGCCAGCTCACCTCAGACAGGGGGGAATGAGCAGTTCTTC.

The rearrangement links TRBV3-1 (or the pseudogene TRBV3-2) to TRBJ2-2; 7 nucleotides align to TRBD1. Per germline, CDR1 LGHDT and CDR2 YNNKEL (reference sequence). With 8 bases clipped from V and 8 bases from J, the junction kept 14 bases outside the gene matches. CDR3 length: 15 residues. CDR3 region: CASPTRTGGKGELFF. In DNA, the CDR3 is TGTGCCAGCCCTACTCGGACAGGAGGTAAGGGGGAGCTGTTTTTT.

J is TRBJ2-3 and V is TRBV6-5; tentative D call: TRBD1 (5 bases). The CDR3 runs 15 residues. V dropped 0 bases and J dropped 1 base, with 8 bases sitting between them. The germline V gene has CDR1 MNHEY and CDR2 SVGAGI. The DNA of the CDR3 is TGTGCCAGCAGTTACTCGGGGCCGCGCACAGATACGCAGTATTTT. Encoded protein: CASSYSGPRTDTQYF.